This T cell receptor (beta chain) was captured by sequencing in a study of blood T cells in healthy people across ages. Study overall: T cells yielded about one barcoded beta molecule per two cells through template switching. Whole-study results and caveats: Donor CMV infection status was unknown, possibly confounding age-related changes in expanded clonotypes. Unsorted PBMC material precluded a definitive naive versus antigen-experienced comparison.

A second PCR, run for roughly 7 to 11 cycles, used a sample-barcoded 5' primer plus a J-beta primer mix. TCRdb called the 5' RACE reads again in MiXCR, with one record for every CDR3 protein. The sample yields 870,000 or so distinct CDR3 sequences, about 30% seen once. V was cut by 1 base and J by 2 bases, with 11 bases left in between. CDR3 length equals 15 residues. The V gene's germline CDR1 is SGDLS and CDR2 YYNGEE. Every sample yielded at least 7 million isolated PBMCs. This clonotype appeared many times. Antigen: not known. The TCR comes from a woman over 75 in good health. This rearrangement joins TRBV9 to TRBJ2-3; tentatively, D is TRBD1 or TRBD2 (5 bases each). Sequenced material: blood. CDR3 in DNA: TGTGCCAGCAGCGTAACTACGGGGACCACAGATACGCAGTATTTT. It translates to CASSVTTGTTDTQYF.